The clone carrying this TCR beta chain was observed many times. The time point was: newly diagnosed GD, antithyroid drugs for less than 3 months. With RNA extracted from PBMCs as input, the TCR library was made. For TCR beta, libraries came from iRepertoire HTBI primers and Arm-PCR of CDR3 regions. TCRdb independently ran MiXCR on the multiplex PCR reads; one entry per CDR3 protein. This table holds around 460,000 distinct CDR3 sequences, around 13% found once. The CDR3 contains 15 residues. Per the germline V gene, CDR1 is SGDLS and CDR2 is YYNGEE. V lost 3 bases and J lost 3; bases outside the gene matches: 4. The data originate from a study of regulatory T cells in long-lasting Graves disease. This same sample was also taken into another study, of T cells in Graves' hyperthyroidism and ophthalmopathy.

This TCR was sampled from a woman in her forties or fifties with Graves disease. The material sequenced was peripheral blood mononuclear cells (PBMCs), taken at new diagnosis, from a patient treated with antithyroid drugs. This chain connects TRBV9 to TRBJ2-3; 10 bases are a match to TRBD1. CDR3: CASSGQGARTDTQYF. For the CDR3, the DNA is TGTGCCAGCAGCGGACAGGGGGCGCGGACAGATACGCAGTATTTT.